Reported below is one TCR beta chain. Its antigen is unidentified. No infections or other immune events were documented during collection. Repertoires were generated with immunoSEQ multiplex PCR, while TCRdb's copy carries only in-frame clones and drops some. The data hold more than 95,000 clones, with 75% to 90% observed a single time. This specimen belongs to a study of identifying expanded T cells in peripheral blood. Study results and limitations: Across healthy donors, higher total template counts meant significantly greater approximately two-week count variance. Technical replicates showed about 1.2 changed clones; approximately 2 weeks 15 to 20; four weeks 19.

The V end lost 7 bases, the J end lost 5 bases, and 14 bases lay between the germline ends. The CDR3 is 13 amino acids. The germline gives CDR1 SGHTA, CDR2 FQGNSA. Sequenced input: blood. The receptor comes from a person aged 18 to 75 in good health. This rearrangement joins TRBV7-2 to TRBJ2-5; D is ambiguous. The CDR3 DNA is TGTGCCAGCACCCAAACGTTTGGGGAGACCCAGTACTTC. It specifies CASTQTFGETQYF.